The source of this T cell receptor beta chain is a study of cytomegalovirus exposure and HLA in healthy donors. Amplification used 60 Vbeta primers and 13 Jbeta primers. Sequenced by immunoSEQ multiplex PCR; TCRdb stores in-frame clones only, minus some. This sample yields roughly 190,000 clones, of which roughly a tenth are seen a single time; 1% to 1.5% belongs to the top ten. Germline CDR1 reads SGDLS; CDR2 reads YYNGEE. V dropped 3 bases and J dropped 3; count of bases not matched to a gene: 11. The CDR3 runs 17 residues. This clone was seen a handful of times. The TCR was taken from a woman aged 25 to 39 in good health and CMV-seropositive. Specimen: PBMCs. The chain is built from TRBV9 and TRBJ1-4; 7 nucleotides align to TRBD1. This CDR3 reads CASSDIRTGRPNEKLFF. CDR3 DNA: TGTGCCAGCAGCGACATAAGGACAGGCCGACCTAATGAAAAACTGTTTTTT. The variable domain in full, completed from reference TRBV9 and TRBJ1-4, reads DSGVTQTPKHLITATGQRVTLRCSPRSGDLSVYWYQQSLDQGLQFLIQYYNGEERAKGNILERFSAQQFPDLHSELNLSSLELGDSALYFCASSDIRTGRPNEKLFFGSGTQLSVL.